This T cell receptor (beta chain) emerged from a study of blood T cell repertoires in COVID-19. Overall study context: COVID-19 samples, acute and convalescent, were from the United States, Italy and Spain. Sources were T cells, B-cell-depleted T cells, or PBMCs; the material itself was cDNA or gDNA.

This clone was counted many times. TCRdb keeps only in-frame clones here, not all; method: immunoSEQ multiplex PCR. The sample lists 100,000 to 150,000 clones, 65% to 90% occurring once. The CDR3 has 15 amino acids. V gave up 1 base and J gave up 7 bases; unmatched junction bases: 6. Germline CDR1 is LGHNA and CDR2 is YSLEER. The source is a woman of 80 years or more with acute or convalescent COVID-19. The sequencing sample was made of peripheral blood. The chain recombines TRBV4-3 with TRBJ1-4; TRBD1 matches at 7 bases. This chain's CDR3 is CASSQVTGMAEKLFF. As DNA, the CDR3 is TGCGCCAGCAGCCAAGTGACAGGGATGGCTGAAAAACTGTTTTTT.